A selection of T cell receptor beta chains follows, all from one sample in a study of graft-versus-host responses after intestinal transplantation. Here immunoSEQ multiplex PCR was the method, and the copy in TCRdb shows in-frame clones only, minus some. The sample carries about 50,000 clones, around nine tenths recorded once. The antigens these receptors bind are not known. Here the sequenced sample was unstimulated CD4+ T cells sorted from spleen or lymph node cells, taken before transplant. Receptor source: a human donor who was the organ donor for an intestinal transplant. Each CDR3 is given with its conserved first and last residue. The order of the fields is V gene, clone size, D gene, J gene, CDR3 DNA, CDR3 protein. D genes are given only for firm matches. Size is omitted from some rows. Given values are once, few, many or a class for expanded clones.

>TRBV7-3|.|.|TRBJ1-6
TGTGCCAGCAGCCGACAGAGAAGCTCCTATAATTCACCCCTCCACTTT
CASSRQRSSYNSPLHF
>TRBV6-1|.|TRBD2|TRBJ2-4
TGTGCCAGCAGTGAAGCGCGGGCGGGAGGTTGGAACATTCAGTACTTC
CASSEARAGGWNIQYF
>TRBV28|once|TRBD2|TRBJ2-2
TGTGCCAGCACCAAGGGGGCCCTAGCGGGAGTGATCACCGGGGAGCTGTTTTTT
CASTKGALAGVITGELFF
>TRBV7-2|few|.|TRBJ2-5
TGTGCCAGCAGCTTGGAGGTTGAGGTCAGGGAGACCCAGTACTTC
CASSLEVEVRETQYF
>TRBV11-3|.|TRBD1|TRBJ2-7
TGTGCCAGCAGCTTAGCAGGGGGCGAGCAGTACTTC
CASSLAGGEQYF
>TRBV29-1|once|.|TRBJ2-4
TGCAGCGTTGAGGTGGACAGAAAAAACATTCAGTACTTC
CSVEVDRKNIQYF
>TRBV7-2|.|TRBD2|TRBJ2-5
TGTGCCAGCAGCTGGGGACTAGCGGTTAGAGAGACCCAGTACTTC
CASSWGLAVRETQYF
>TRBV10-3|.|.|TRBJ2-2
TGTGCCATCAGACAGAACACCGGGGAGCTGTTTTTT
CAIRQNTGELFF
>TRBV2|.|TRBD2|TRBJ2-1
TGTGCCAGCAGTGACGGGAGGGCCAATGAGCAGTTCTTC
CASSDGRANEQFF
>TRBV2|.|TRBD2|TRBJ2-3
TGTGCCAGCCGACTAGCGGGAGGCACAGATACGCAGTATTTT
CASRLAGGTDTQYF
>TRBV6-5|once|.|TRBJ2-2
TGTGCCAGCAGAACCGGACCAACGACCGGGGAGCTGTTTTTT
CASRTGPTTGELFF
>TRBV28|.|.|TRBJ1-1
TGTGCCAGCACCGCTTCTTGGTACACTGAAGCTTTCTTT
CASTASWYTEAFF
>TRBV18|.|.|TRBJ1-2
TGTGCCAGCTCACCACAGGATGGCTACACCTTC
CASSPQDGYTF
>TRBV2|.|.|TRBJ2-7
TGTGCCAGCAGCCCTACTAGGGAAGGGGAGCAGTACTTC
CASSPTREGEQYF
>TRBV6-5|once|.|TRBJ1-2
TGTGCCAGCAGACCCTTTCGGCGGTCCTATGGCTACACCTTC
CASRPFRRSYGYTF
>TRBV19|.|.|TRBJ2-7
TGTGCCAGTACCTTCCGAAGGGACCGCTCCTACGAGCAGTACTTC
CASTFRRDRSYEQYF
>TRBV6-5|.|.|TRBJ2-2
TGTGCCAGCAGTTTCCCAACCGGGGAGCTGTTTTTT
CASSFPTGELFF
>TRBV30|once|.|TRBJ1-5
TGTGCCTGGAGGGTCGCAGGCTCCGGACCCCAGCATTTT
CAWRVAGSGPQHF
>TRBV6-5|.|.|TRBJ2-1
TGTGCCAGCAGTTACTCGTCGGACAATGAGCAGTTCTTC
CASSYSSDNEQFF
>TRBV4-2|.|.|TRBJ2-7
TGTGCCAGCAGCCAAGATGGGAGCGGGTCACCCTACGAGCAGTACTTC
CASSQDGSGSPYEQYF
>TRBV28|.|.|TRBJ2-1
TGTGCCAGCAGTATTGGGCGACTAGGGGCGTACAATGAGCAGTTCTTC
CASSIGRLGAYNEQFF
>TRBV14|.|.|TRBJ2-1
TGTGCCAGCAGCCAAGCCCCGGGTCCACCCTACAATGAGCAGTTCTTC
CASSQAPGPPYNEQFF